This T cell receptor beta chain was profiled in a study of T cell responses to AZD1222 COVID-19 vaccine. Findings and limits, study-wide: Close to half of all spike-specific TCRs reportedly target regions of the variants that are unmutated. The donor cohort was predominantly white British with a female majority, and clonal diversity may have been underestimated. Seropositive at baseline were only six AZD1222 recipients. CD4 TCRs associated with vaccination spanned spike, dominating at 160-218 and 743-854.

The germline CDR1 and CDR2 sequences are SEHNR and FQNEAQ (reference sequence). The CDR3 loop spans 16 amino acids. After removal of 2 bases from V and 5 bases from J, the junction contained 10 bases not matched to a gene. Here immunoSEQ multiplex PCR was the method, and the copy in TCRdb shows in-frame clones only, minus some. The sample has roughly 83,000 clones, more than 75% seen once; the top ten hold 8% to 10%. As for this clone: Its cognate antigen is unknown.

The sequenced sample was peripheral blood, obtained on day 0 of AZD1222 vaccination. The clonotype comes from an adult in good health. The genes are TRBV7-9 and TRBJ2-5; TRBD1 aligns across 8 bases. The CDR3 bases are TGTGCCAGCAGCTTACCTAGGACAGGGCTTGTGGAGACCCAGTACTTC. This encodes CASSLPRTGLVETQYF.